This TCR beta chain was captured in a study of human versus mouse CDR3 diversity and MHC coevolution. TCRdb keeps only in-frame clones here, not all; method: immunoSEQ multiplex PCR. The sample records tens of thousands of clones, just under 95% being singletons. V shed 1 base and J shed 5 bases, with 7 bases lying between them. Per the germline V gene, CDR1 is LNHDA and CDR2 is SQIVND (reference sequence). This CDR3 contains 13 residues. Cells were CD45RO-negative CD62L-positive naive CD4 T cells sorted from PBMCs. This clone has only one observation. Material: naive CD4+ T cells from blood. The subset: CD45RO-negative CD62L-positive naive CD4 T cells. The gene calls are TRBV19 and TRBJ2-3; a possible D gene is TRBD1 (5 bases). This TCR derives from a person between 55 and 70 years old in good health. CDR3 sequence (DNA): TGTGCCAGTAGTATAGCCAGGGAAGATACGCAGTATTTT. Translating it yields CASSIAREDTQYF.